The clone carrying this T cell receptor (beta chain) has only a few counts. What it binds is unknown. Unique molecular identifiers were carried by the TCR beta cDNA libraries. With roughly 0.85 to 11 million T cells as the source, hundreds of thousands of cDNA molecules resulted. TCRdb processed the PCR reads anew with MiXCR; each CDR3 protein has one entry. The data contain about 460,000 distinct CDR3 sequences, less than 45% of them singletons. This entry is derived from a study of post-analysis software for immune sequencing data. At the level of the study: Multiple sclerosis in the patients followed relapsing-remitting, secondary progressive and progressive-relapsing courses. Broader study findings: TRBV5-6, TRBV5-1 and TRBV20-1 belonged to a set of a handful of TRBV segments that were more frequent in patients than controls. Strong co-clustering by F measure linked samples that shared a preparation batch. Comparison with controls showed significantly lower normalized Chao1 diversity in multiple sclerosis patients.

The CDR3 extends over 16 amino acids. Trimming took 4 bases from V and 2 from J; bases not matched to a gene: 4. The V gene's germline CDR1 is SGHVS and CDR2 FNYEAQ. The sample taken for sequencing was blood. The gene calls are TRBV7-6 and TRBJ2-3; TRBD2 matches at 12 bases. This clonotype was obtained from a girl aged 5-17 years with multiple sclerosis. The CDR3 region has the DNA TGTGCCAGCAGCTCTCTAGCGGGAGGGCTCACAGATACGCAGTATTTT. Translated, it gives CASSSLAGGLTDTQYF.